The rows below give T cell receptor beta chains drawn from one sample of a study of cytomegalovirus exposure and HLA in healthy donors. Measured with immunoSEQ multiplex PCR; TCRdb has only the in-frame clones, and not every one. The data contain about 44,000 clones, over 85% of them singletons. Sequences were obtained from PBMCs. The receptors here all came from a woman aged 18-30 years in good health and CMV-seronegative. Both conserved end residues are part of each CDR3. A D gene is named only where the DNA matches it firmly. Size is stated for part of the rows, as once, few or many counts, or as a class when the clone is expanded.

CDR3 length	clone size	V gene	J gene	D gene	CDR3 protein	CDR3 DNA
14	few	TRBV19	TRBJ1-3	.	CASSIGQLGNTIYF	TGTGCCAGTAGTATCGGACAGCTTGGAAACACCATATATTTT
17	.	TRBV4-1	TRBJ2-7	.	CASSQVGPPSVSYEQYF	TGCGCCAGCAGCCAAGTCGGGCCGCCTAGCGTCTCCTACGAGCAGTACTTC
16	.	TRBV28	TRBJ1-5	.	CASSGGGNVGNQPQHF	TGTGCCAGCAGCGGAGGCGGGAATGTCGGCAATCAGCCCCAGCATTTT
15	once	TRBV6-1	TRBJ1-1	TRBD1	CASSEDRDWNTEAFF	TGTGCCAGCAGTGAGGACAGGGACTGGAACACTGAAGCTTTCTTT
15	.	TRBV5-1	TRBJ2-5	TRBD2	CASSSAGGYQETQYF	TGCGCCAGCAGCTCGGCGGGAGGGTACCAAGAGACCCAGTACTTC
19	once	TRBV29-1	TRBJ2-1	TRBD2	CSVEDTSFSGGLWGNEQFF	TGCAGCGTTGAAGACACCTCTTTTAGCGGGGGTCTGTGGGGGAATGAGCAGTTCTTC
13	.	TRBV2	TRBJ2-2	.	CASSEQGQGELFF	TGTGCCAGCAGTGAACAGGGGCAGGGGGAGCTGTTTTTT
16	.	TRBV28	TRBJ2-3	TRBD1	CATAFLPDRVADTQYF	TGTGCCACGGCCTTCCTCCCGGACAGGGTGGCTGATACGCAGTATTTT
14	.	TRBV2	TRBJ1-5	.	CASSGQGLNQPQHF	TGTGCCAGCAGTGGGCAGGGATTAAATCAGCCCCAGCATTTT
13	.	TRBV27	TRBJ1-1	.	CASRTDRSRGAFF	TGTGCCAGCAGGACCGATCGAAGCCGAGGAGCTTTCTTT
15	.	TRBV5-4	TRBJ2-7	TRBD2	CASSLMSSGGVEQYF	TGTGCCAGCAGCCTGATGTCTAGCGGGGGGGTCGAGCAGTACTTC
15	.	TRBV7-3	TRBJ2-3	.	CASSLTEGGPDTQYF	TGTGCCAGCAGCTTAACCGAGGGGGGGCCAGATACGCAGTATTTT
17	.	TRBV11-2	TRBJ1-2	.	CASSLAPNPGHSYGYTF	TGTGCCAGCAGCTTAGCCCCTAATCCGGGACATTCCTATGGCTACACCTTC
12	.	TRBV25-1	TRBJ1-1	TRBD1	CASQGAGTEAFF	TGTGCCAGCCAGGGGGCGGGGACTGAAGCTTTCTTT
15	.	TRBV4-1	TRBJ1-5	TRBD1	CASSQEEQGAQPQHF	TGCGCCAGCAGCCAAGAGGAACAGGGGGCTCAGCCCCAGCATTTT
16	.	TRBV7-8	TRBJ1-3	.	CASSPRGVLSGNTIYF	TGTGCCAGCAGCCCTCGGGGGGTTTTATCTGGAAACACCATATATTTT
15	.	TRBV11-2	TRBJ1-3	.	CASSLVGSSGNTIYF	TGTGCCAGCAGCTTAGTGGGCAGCTCTGGAAACACCATATATTTT
14	.	TRBV28	TRBJ1-1	.	CASSFGRGNTEAFF	TGTGCCAGCAGTTTTGGCAGGGGCAACACTGAAGCTTTCTTT
13	.	TRBV27	TRBJ1-3	.	CASSYDRGNTIYF	TGTGCCAGCAGCTACGACAGGGGAAACACCATATATTTT
17	.	TRBV18	TRBJ1-1	.	CASSPTKQGPRNTEAFF	TGTGCCAGCTCACCTACCAAGCAGGGTCCCCGGAACACTGAAGCTTTCTTT
16	once	TRBV7-2	TRBJ2-1	TRBD1	CASSLTGQGIYNEQFF	TGTGCCAGCAGCTTAACCGGACAGGGCATTTACAATGAGCAGTTCTTC
14	.	TRBV28	TRBJ1-6	.	CASRGSTLNSPLHF	TGTGCCAGCAGGGGGAGTACCCTAAATTCACCCCTCCACTTT
14	.	TRBV15	TRBJ1-2	.	CATSTAALSYGYTF	TGTGCCACCAGCACTGCTGCCCTGAGCTATGGCTACACCTTC
17	.	TRBV19	TRBJ1-2	.	CASSYTQGSRPGYGYTF	TGTGCCAGTAGCTACACTCAGGGGAGCCGGCCCGGCTATGGCTACACCTTC
14	.	TRBV5-4	TRBJ2-7	TRBD1	CASSRTGESYEQYF	TGTGCCAGCAGCCGGACAGGGGAGTCCTACGAGCAGTACTTC
13	.	TRBV19	TRBJ2-5	TRBD1	CASTDRGSETQYF	TGTGCCAGTACAGACAGGGGATCGGAGACCCAGTACTTC
15	.	TRBV10-2	TRBJ2-5	TRBD2	CASRHAAGAPETQYF	TGCGCCAGCAGACATGCGGCGGGAGCTCCAGAGACCCAGTACTTC
14	.	TRBV18	TRBJ2-3	.	CASSPSAGSDTQYF	TGTGCCAGCTCACCATCGGCAGGGTCCGATACGCAGTATTTT
15	.	TRBV28	TRBJ1-1	TRBD1	CASAMRRDRDTEAFF	TGTGCCAGCGCCATGCGCCGGGACAGAGACACTGAAGCTTTCTTT
16	.	TRBV6-1	TRBJ2-7	TRBD1	CASSELQTGGLHEQYF	TGTGCCAGCAGTGAACTACAGACAGGGGGCCTCCACGAGCAGTACTTC
13	.	TRBV7-2	TRBJ2-1	.	CASSLDGGREQFF	TGTGCCAGCAGCTTAGACGGGGGACGTGAGCAGTTCTTC
16	.	TRBV28	TRBJ2-1	TRBD2	CASSRGTSGRADEQFF	TGTGCCAGCAGCCGAGGGACTAGCGGGAGGGCCGATGAGCAGTTCTTC
15	.	TRBV6-6	TRBJ1-6	TRBD1	CASSSQQGSGSPLHF	TGTGCCAGCAGTTCACAACAGGGGTCAGGTTCACCCCTCCACTTT